One sample yielded the 5 T cell receptor beta chains listed below, sequenced in a study of shared clonotypes between healthy human individuals. Clones were read by immunoSEQ multiplex PCR, and TCRdb kept only the in-frame ones, dropping some. The data show 2,500,000 or so clones, 80% to 95% seen once. The specimen was naive CD4+ T cells from PBMCs. Subset: CD45RA+ positively selected. These receptors were taken from a man younger than 35 in good health. Some clones in this sample may be carry-over from other donors' samples.

V is TRBV7-9 and J is TRBJ1-2, with 7 nucleotides matching TRBD1. The V gene end was trimmed by 4 bases and the J gene end by 5 bases; junction bases not matched to a gene: 7. Germline lookup yields CDR1 SEHNR and CDR2 FQNEAQ (reference sequence). The CDR3 contains 14 residues. The CDR3 loop reads CASSSQTGRYGYTF. CDR3 nucleotide sequence: TGTGCCAGCAGCTCCCAGACAGGGCGTTATGGCTACACCTTC. The whole variable domain, remainder taken from reference TRBV7-9 and TRBJ1-2, is DTGVSQNPRHKITKRGQNVTFRCDPISEHNRLYWYRQTLGQGPEFLTYFQNEAQLEKSRLLSDRFSAERPKGSFSTLEIQRTEQGDSAMYLCASSSQTGRYGYTFGSGTRLTVV.

The chain carries TRBV7-9 and TRBJ2-7; 15 bases line up with TRBD2. The CDR3 is 15 residues long. Per germline, CDR1 SEHNR and CDR2 FQNEAQ (reference sequence). Unmatched junction bases numbered 5, after V lost 5 bases and J lost 6 bases. The CDR3 loop reads CASSQKGLAGGEQYF. CDR3 DNA sequence: TGTGCCAGCAGCCAAAAGGGACTAGCGGGAGGCGAGCAGTACTTC.

With regard to this clone: Other DNA sequences in this sample translate to the same CDR3. V usage is TRBV28 and J usage is TRBJ1-5, with D possibly TRBD1 on 5 matching bases. Trimming left V 2 bases short and J 3 bases short, with 8 bases between. This CDR3 has 14 amino acids. Germline CDR1 reads MDHEN; CDR2 reads SYDVKM. The CDR3 protein is CASSLRQFNQPQHF. CDR3 DNA sequence: TGTGCCAGCAGTTTACGACAGTTCAATCAGCCCCAGCATTTT.

The chain combines TRBV19 with TRBJ1-1, with 7 nucleotides matching TRBD1. The germline CDR1 and CDR2 sequences are LNHDA and SQIVND (reference sequence). The CDR3 runs 14 residues. The V gene end was trimmed by 3 bases and the J gene end by 5 bases; junction bases not matched to a gene: 6. In nucleotides, the CDR3 is TGTGCCAGTAGTATCGGCGACAGGGCTACTGAAGCTTTCTTT. Amino acid sequence: CASSIGDRATEAFF.

The chain uses TRBV6-1 and TRBJ2-7; perhaps TRBD2 as D (5 bases). The CDR3 covers 18 residues. From germline, CDR1 is MNHNS and CDR2 SASEGT. V gave up 2 bases and J gave up 2 bases, with 22 bases separating them. The chain's CDR3 is CASSEHGLRLPMAYEQYF. For the CDR3, the DNA is TGTGCCAGCAGTGAACATGGACTTCGTTTGCCGATGGCCTACGAGCAGTACTTC.